This TCR beta chain was recovered during a study of shared clonotypes between healthy human individuals. Donors were healthy HIV-negative adults without recent acute infections or vaccinations. Caucasian adults living in Nashville, Tennessee, provided all samples. Deep was the level used in running the assay. Generated by immunoSEQ multiplex PCR, the TCRdb table keeps only in-frame clones and is missing some. The table shows roughly 1,500,000 clones, with 98% occurring only once. In germline, CDR1 is LNHDA, CDR2 SQIVND (reference sequence). The CDR3 contains 22 residues. Trimming removed 7 bases from V and 1 base from J; junction bases left unmatched: 27.

The chain uses TRBV19 and TRBJ1-3; 8 bases match TRBD1. Material: naive CD4+ T cells sorted from blood. Sample subset: CD45RA+ positively selected. The source of this sequence is a man aged 30 to 45 in good health. The CDR3 nucleotides are TGTGCCAGTACAGCTTACTACTGGACAGGGCTACCCTCTCAGAGGTCTGGAAACACCATATATTTT. It yields the protein CASTAYYWTGLPSQRSGNTIYF.